The entry below describes one TCR beta chain. The data are from a study of blood T cell repertoires in COVID-19. Sequenced by immunoSEQ multiplex PCR; TCRdb stores in-frame clones only, minus some. The sample yields over 85,000 clones, approximately 90% seen once. Germline CDR1 reads SGHVS; CDR2 reads FQNEAQ. Deletions cut 5 bases from V and 0 bases from J, with 8 bases between. This CDR3 contains 15 residues. The chain recombines TRBV7-8 with TRBJ1-6; tentatively, D is TRBD1 (5 bases). Material for sequencing was peripheral blood. The TCR sequence derives from a human donor with active COVID-19. The donor label of this sample is uncertain. For the CDR3, the DNA is TGTGCCAGCAGCCCAGGGAACTCCTATAATTCACCCCTCCACTTT. Its translation is CASSPGNSYNSPLHF.